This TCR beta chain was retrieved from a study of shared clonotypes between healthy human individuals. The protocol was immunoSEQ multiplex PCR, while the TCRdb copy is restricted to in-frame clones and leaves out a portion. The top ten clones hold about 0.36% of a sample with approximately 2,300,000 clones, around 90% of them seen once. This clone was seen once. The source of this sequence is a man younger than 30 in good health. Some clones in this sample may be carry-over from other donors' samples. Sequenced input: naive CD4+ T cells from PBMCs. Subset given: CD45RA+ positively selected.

CDR3 nucleotide sequence: TGTGCCAGCAGCTCAAGGAACAACCAAGAGACCCAGTACTTC. It yields the protein CASSSRNNQETQYF. The chain has TRBV7-3 and TRBJ2-5; the D is unclear. V was trimmed by 4 bases and J by 0 bases, leaving 9 bases between them. CDR3 length: 14 residues. Looked up from germline, CDR1 is SGHTA and CDR2 is FQGTGA. Using reference TRBV7-3 and TRBJ2-5 for the parts outside the CDR3, the full variable domain is GAGVSQTPSNKVTEKGKYVELRCDPISGHTALYWYRQSLGQGPEFLIYFQGTGAADDSGLPNDRFFAVRPEGSVSTLKIQRTERGDSAVYLCASSSRNNQETQYFGPGTRLLVL.